This T cell receptor beta chain was profiled in a study of cytomegalovirus exposure and HLA in healthy donors. About the study: Falling in the Caucasian-associated ancestry cluster were about 82% of 398 genotyped donors.

The PCR contained 60 Vbeta and 13 Jbeta primers. Libraries were prepared by immunoSEQ multiplex PCR; TCRdb keeps only in-frame clonotypes and omits some of them. The table lists about 140,000 clones, 60% to 80% of them singletons, with approximately 1.8% in the top ten. The germline gives CDR1 SGHRS, CDR2 YFSETQ. The CDR3 length is 17 residues. V lost 4 bases, J lost 0 bases, and 19 bases lay in between. Material: PBMCs. V and J are TRBV5-1 and TRBJ2-5; possibly TRBD1 for D (6 bases). The clonotype originates from a woman aged 25 to 45 in good health and CMV-seronegative. CDR3 sequence (DNA): TGCGCCAGCAGCCGCAGACTCTTGGGGGCCAACCAAGAGACCCAGTACTTC. The encoded protein is CASSRRLLGANQETQYF.